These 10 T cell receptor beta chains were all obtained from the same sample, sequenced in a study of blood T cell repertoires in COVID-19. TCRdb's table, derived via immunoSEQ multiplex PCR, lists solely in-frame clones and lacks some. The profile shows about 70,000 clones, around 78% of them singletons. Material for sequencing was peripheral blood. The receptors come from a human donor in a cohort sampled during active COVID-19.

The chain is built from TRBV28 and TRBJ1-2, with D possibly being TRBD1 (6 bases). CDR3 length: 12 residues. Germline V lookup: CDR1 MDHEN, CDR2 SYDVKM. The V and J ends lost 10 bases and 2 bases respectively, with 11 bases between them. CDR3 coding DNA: TGTGCCACCGGGAGGGGGAACTATGGCTACACCTTC. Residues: CATGRGNYGYTF.

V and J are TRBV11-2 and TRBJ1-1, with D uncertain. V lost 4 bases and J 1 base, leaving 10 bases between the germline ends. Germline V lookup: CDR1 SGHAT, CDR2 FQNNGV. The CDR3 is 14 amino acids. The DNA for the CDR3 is TGTGCCAGCAGCTCCTTGGGCAAGAACACTGAAGCTTTCTTT. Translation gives CASSSLGKNTEAFF.

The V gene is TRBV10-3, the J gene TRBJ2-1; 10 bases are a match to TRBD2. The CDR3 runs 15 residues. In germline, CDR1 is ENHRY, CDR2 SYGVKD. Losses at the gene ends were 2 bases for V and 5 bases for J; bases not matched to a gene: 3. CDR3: CAISEGLAENNEQFF. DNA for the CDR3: TGTGCCATCAGTGAGGGACTAGCGGAGAACAATGAGCAGTTCTTC.

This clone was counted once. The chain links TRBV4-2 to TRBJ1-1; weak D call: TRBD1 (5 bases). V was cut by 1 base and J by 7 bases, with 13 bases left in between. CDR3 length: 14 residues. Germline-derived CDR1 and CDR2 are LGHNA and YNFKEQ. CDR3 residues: CASSQVSGYGEAFF. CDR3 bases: TGTGCCAGCAGCCAAGTGTCAGGGTACGGTGAAGCTTTCTTT.

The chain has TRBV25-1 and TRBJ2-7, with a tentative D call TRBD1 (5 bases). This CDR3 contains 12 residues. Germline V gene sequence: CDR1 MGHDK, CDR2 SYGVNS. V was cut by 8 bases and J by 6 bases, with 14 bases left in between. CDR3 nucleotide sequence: TGTGCCAGCCACAAGGGGTCCCCCGAGCAGTACTTC. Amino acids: CASHKGSPEQYF.

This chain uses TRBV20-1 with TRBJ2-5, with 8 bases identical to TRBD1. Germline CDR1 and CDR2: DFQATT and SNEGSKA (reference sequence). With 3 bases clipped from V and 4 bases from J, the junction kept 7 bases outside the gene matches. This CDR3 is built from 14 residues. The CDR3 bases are TGCAGTGCTAGTTACGGACAGGGAGGAGAGACCCAGTACTTC. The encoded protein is CSASYGQGGETQYF.

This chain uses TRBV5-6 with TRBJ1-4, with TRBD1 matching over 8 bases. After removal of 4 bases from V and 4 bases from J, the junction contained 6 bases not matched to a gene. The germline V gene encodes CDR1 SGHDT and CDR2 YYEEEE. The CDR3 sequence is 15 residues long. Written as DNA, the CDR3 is TGTGCCAGCAGCCTGACAGGGGATCATAATGAAAAACTGTTTTTT. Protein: CASSLTGDHNEKLFF.

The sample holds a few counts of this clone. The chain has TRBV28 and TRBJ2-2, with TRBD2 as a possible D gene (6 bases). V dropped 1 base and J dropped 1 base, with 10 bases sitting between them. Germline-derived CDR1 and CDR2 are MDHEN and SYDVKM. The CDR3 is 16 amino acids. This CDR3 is CASSLSRGLNTGELFF. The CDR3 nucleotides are TGTGCCAGCAGTTTATCTCGGGGGTTGAACACCGGGGAGCTGTTTTTT.

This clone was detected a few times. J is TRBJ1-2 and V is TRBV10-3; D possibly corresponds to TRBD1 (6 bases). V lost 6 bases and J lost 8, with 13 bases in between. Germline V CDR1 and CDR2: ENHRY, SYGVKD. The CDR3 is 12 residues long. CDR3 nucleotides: TGTGCCATCAGGACAGGCCAGGGGGGCTACACCTTC. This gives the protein CAIRTGQGGYTF.

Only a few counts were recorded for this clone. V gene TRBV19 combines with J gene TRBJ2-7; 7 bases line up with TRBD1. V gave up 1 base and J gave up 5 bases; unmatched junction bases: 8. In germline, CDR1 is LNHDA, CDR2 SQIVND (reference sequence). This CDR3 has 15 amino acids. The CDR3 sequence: CASSIAPTGANEQYF. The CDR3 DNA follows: TGTGCCAGTAGTATAGCTCCTACAGGGGCTAACGAGCAGTACTTC.